The TCR beta chain described here comes from a study of PD-L1 blockade in urothelial cancer. Whole-study context: Patients' atezolizumab regimen, 1,200 mg intravenously every 3 weeks, began in the mid-2010s. The number of prior chemotherapy regimens per patient was 0 to 3.

Assay used: immunoSEQ multiplex PCR; TCRdb lists only in-frame clones, some missing. The sample yields tens of thousands of clones, about four fifths seen once. Patients yielded 1 to 8 samples each, pretreatment and on-treatment. This CDR3 has 13 residues. Germline-derived CDR1 and CDR2 are MNHNY and SVGAGI (reference sequence). V shed 8 bases and J shed 2 bases, with 10 bases lying between them. This chain uses TRBV6-6 with TRBJ1-5, with TRBD1 as a possible D gene (5 bases). This TCR derives from a man aged 65 to 85 with urothelial cancer. The material was PBMCs, obtained around atezolizumab (anti-PD-L1) treatment. The CDR3 nucleotides read TGTGCCAGCTCCGCGGGGGGCAATCAGCCCCAGCATTTT. Encoded protein: CASSAGGNQPQHF.